A single sample gave rise to the 24 T cell receptor beta chains below, sequenced in a study of blood T cell repertoires in COVID-19. Produced via immunoSEQ multiplex PCR; TCRdb's table is partial and in-frame only. The data contain around 54,000 clones, 81% of them seen just once; the ten biggest clones take up around 5.3%. What was sequenced was peripheral blood. The receptors stem from a woman aged 60-75 years with acute or convalescent COVID-19.

The chain employs TRBV12-3 or TRBV12-4 and TRBJ2-4; 7 bases are a match to TRBD2. V gave up 3 bases and J gave up 8 bases; unmatched junction bases: 4. This CDR3 contains 13 residues. CDR3 protein: CASSFREVDIQYF. The CDR3 DNA reads as TGTGCCAGCAGTTTCCGGGAGGTTGACATTCAGTACTTC.

V gene TRBV7-8 combines with J gene TRBJ1-6; 8 nucleotides line up with TRBD1. CDR1 is SGHVS, CDR2 FQNEAQ, per germline. The CDR3 spans 13 residues. Trimming removed 5 bases from V and 11 bases from J; junction bases left unmatched: 5. The CDR3 loop reads CASSPRTGTPLHF. CDR3 sequence (DNA): TGTGCCAGCAGCCCGCGGACAGGGACACCCCTCCACTTT.

The CDR3 DNA follows: TGCAGCGTTAGACAGGGCGGCAATCAGCCCCAGCATTTT. Translated: CSVRQGGNQPQHF. The V and J genes are TRBV29-1 and TRBJ1-5; 7 bases align to TRBD1. CDR1 SQVTM and CDR2 ANQGSEA come from the germline V gene. V lost 5 bases to trimming and J lost 2 bases; unmatched junction nucleotides: 3. CDR3 length: 13 amino acids.

The gene calls are TRBV5-1 and TRBJ2-1, with 7 nucleotides matching TRBD2. The CDR3 is 15 amino acids. V was pared by 5 bases and J by 0 bases, with 5 bases of the junction left unmatched. Germline lookup yields CDR1 SGHRS and CDR2 YFSETQ. In nucleotides, the CDR3 is TGCGCCAGCAGTCTAGCGGAGCCCTCCTACAATGAGCAGTTCTTC. Protein sequence: CASSLAEPSYNEQFF.

In nucleotides, the CDR3 is TGTGCCAGCAGTTATTTCGAGGGTATGGACACTGAAGCTTTCTTT. This sequence encodes CASSYFEGMDTEAFF. The chain couples TRBV6-5 to TRBJ1-1; no definite D call. V was cut by 3 bases and J by 3 bases, with 14 bases left in between. Germline CDR1 is MNHEY and CDR2 is SVGAGI. The CDR3 covers 15 residues.

This chain joins TRBV12-3 or TRBV12-4 and TRBJ2-7, with TRBD1 matching over 8 bases. The CDR3 contains 13 residues. Unmatched junction bases numbered 4, after V lost 4 bases and J lost 5 bases. The DNA of the CDR3 is TGTGCCAGCAGTTGGACAGGGACAGACGAGCAGTACTTC. Its translation is CASSWTGTDEQYF.

The J gene is TRBJ1-2, the V gene TRBV7-8, with 7 nucleotides matching TRBD1. CDR1 and CDR2 (germline): SGHVS, FQNEAQ. V dropped 5 bases and J dropped 3; count of bases not matched to a gene: 12. The CDR3 is 16 residues long. The CDR3 here is CASSPWRGGDYYGYTF. The CDR3 coding sequence is TGTGCCAGCAGCCCCTGGAGAGGGGGCGACTACTATGGCTACACCTTC.

V and J are TRBV27 and TRBJ1-5, with D uncertain. V lost 0 bases and J lost 4, with 19 bases in between. The CDR3 runs 18 residues. CDR1 and CDR2 from the germline V gene are MNHEY and SMNVEV (reference sequence). The CDR3 bases are TGTGCCAGCAGTTTATCGATCGGGTCGGCCAGGAGGAATCAGCCCCAGCATTTT. Translation gives CASSLSIGSARRNQPQHF.

V gene TRBV19 combines with J gene TRBJ1-4; TRBD1 is a possible D gene (6 bases). Between the trimmed V and J ends, which lost 5 bases and 7 bases, there was a span of 17 bases. From germline, CDR1 is LNHDA and CDR2 SQIVND (reference sequence). The CDR3 contains 15 residues. The CDR3 region is CASSWAGGAPEKLFF. CDR3 coding DNA: TGTGCCAGTAGTTGGGCTGGGGGGGCGCCTGAAAAACTGTTTTTT.

This chain joins TRBV18 and TRBJ1-3; possibly TRBD1 for D (5 bases). V was trimmed by 5 bases and J by 1 base, leaving 15 bases between them. This CDR3 has 16 amino acids. Germline assignment: CDR1 KGHSH and CDR2 LQKENI. The CDR3 is CASSALTARSGNTIYF. As DNA, the CDR3 is TGTGCCAGCTCAGCCTTGACAGCCAGATCTGGAAACACCATATATTTT. Supplemented by reference TRBV18 and TRBJ1-3, the full variable domain reads NAGVMQNPRHLVRRRGQEARLRCSPMKGHSHVYWYRQLPEEGLKFMVYLQKENIIDESGMPKERFSAEFPKEGPSILRIQQVVRGDSAAYFCASSALTARSGNTIYFGEGSWLTVV.

This chain joins TRBV7-8 and TRBJ1-1; 8 positions match TRBD1. The CDR3 contains 15 residues. Germline-derived CDR1 and CDR2 are SGHVS and FQNEAQ. Germline trimming cut 5 bases from V and 7 bases from J; bases unmatched to any gene: 12. CDR3 nucleotides: TGTGCCAGCAGCCCCAATCAGGGGGCGAATTATGAAGCTTTCTTT. Amino acids: CASSPNQGANYEAFF. Full variable domain (outside the CDR3, taken from reference TRBV7-8 and TRBJ1-1): GAGVSQSPRYKVAKRGQDVALRCDPISGHVSLFWYQQALGQGPEFLTYFQNEAQLDKSGLPSDRFFAERPEGSVSTLKIQRTQQEDSAVYLCASSPNQGANYEAFFGQGTRLTVV.

The V gene is TRBV6-2 or TRBV6-3, the J gene TRBJ2-7; TRBD2 aligns across 8 bases. J was trimmed by 5 bases and V by 5 bases; bases with no gene match: 11. The CDR3 runs 15 residues. In germline, CDR1 is MNHEY, CDR2 SVGEGT. CDR3 DNA: TGTGCCAGCAGTCCAGCGGGGGCCCCATTGGACGAGCAGTACTTC. Its protein is CASSPAGAPLDEQYF.

The chain carries TRBV5-4 and TRBJ2-7, with TRBD1 matching over 9 bases. The CDR3 is made up of 15 amino acids. Germline trimming cut 5 bases from V and 4 bases from J; bases unmatched to any gene: 10. CDR1 SGHNT and CDR2 YYREEE come from the germline V gene (reference sequence). The CDR3 DNA is TGTGCCAGCAGTCATGGACAGGGGACCCTTTACGAGCAGTACTTC. Amino acids: CASSHGQGTLYEQYF.

This clone was picked up a small number of times. The chain combines TRBV3-1 (or the pseudogene TRBV3-2) with TRBJ1-2; weak D call: TRBD1 (5 bases). The length of the CDR3 is 13 residues. The ends were cut back, 1 base at V and 6 bases at J, with 9 bases in the middle. Germline-derived CDR1 and CDR2 are LGHDT and YNNKEL (reference sequence). The CDR3 coding sequence is TGTGCCAGCAGCCAAGGCAGGGCTCATGGCTACACCTTC. Translation gives CASSQGRAHGYTF.

The chain combines TRBV5-8 with TRBJ1-5; D is possibly TRBD1 (6 bases). Germline values: CDR1 SGHTS, CDR2 YDEGEE. With 2 bases removed from V and 7 bases from J, the gap between germline ends came to 10 bases. CDR3 size: 13 residues. The CDR3 sequence is CASSFQGMQPQHF. DNA for the CDR3: TGTGCCAGCAGCTTTCAGGGGATGCAGCCCCAGCATTTT.

This clone was counted between two and nine times. This chain joins TRBV7-2 and TRBJ1-1, with 9 bases fitting TRBD1. V dropped 6 bases and J dropped 5; count of bases not matched to a gene: 16. The CDR3 is 17 amino acids. CDR1 and CDR2 (germline): SGHTA, FQGNSA. The CDR3 DNA is TGTGCCAGCAGACCGGCCGGGACAGGGAGGAGGGGGACTGAAGCTTTCTTT. Its protein is CASRPAGTGRRGTEAFF.

This clone has just a few counts. The chain has TRBV21-1 and TRBJ2-7; TRBD2 reflects the table's D call only, with no check against the DNA. TRBV21-1 is given as a pseudogene. This CDR3 has 16 amino acids. The DNA of the CDR3 is TGTGCCAGCAGGAATCCCCGGGGGGAAATTGGCTACGAGCAGTACTTC. It yields the protein CASRNPRGEIGYEQYF.

The V gene is TRBV24-1, the J gene TRBJ1-5; possibly TRBD1 for D (5 bases). Trimming stripped 6 bases from V and 5 bases from J, with 13 bases between. CDR3 length equals 14 residues. Germline assignment: CDR1 KGHDR and CDR2 SFDVKD. CDR3 coding DNA: TGTGCCACCAGTAATAAGGGGTCCCATCAGCCCCAGCATTTT. Translating gives CATSNKGSHQPQHF.

The chain recombines TRBV11-3 with TRBJ1-1, with D uncertain. Germline CDR1 SGHNT, CDR2 YENEEA. V was clipped by 4 bases and J by 11 bases, with 17 bases between them. The CDR3 has 13 amino acids. The CDR3 sequence: CASSSGGVERAFF. For the CDR3, the DNA is TGTGCCAGCAGCTCAGGCGGCGTGGAGCGGGCTTTCTTT.

This chain uses TRBV13 with TRBJ1-6, with 8 positions matching TRBD1. Germline V CDR1 and CDR2: PRHDT, FYEKMQ (reference sequence). V lost 3 bases to trimming and J lost 6 bases; unmatched junction nucleotides: 4. This CDR3 is built from 15 residues. CDR3: CASSLDRAANSPLHF. The CDR3 nucleotides are TGTGCCAGCAGCTTGGACAGGGCAGCTAATTCACCCCTCCACTTT.

The genes are TRBV25-1 and TRBJ1-1; weak D call: TRBD1 (5 bases). V dropped 0 bases and J dropped 0 bases, with 11 bases sitting between them. The CDR3 totals 16 residues. CDR1 and CDR2 from the germline V gene are MGHDK and SYGVNS. Written as DNA, the CDR3 is TGTGCCAGCAGTGAATACGACAGCCTTATGAACACTGAAGCTTTCTTT. As protein: CASSEYDSLMNTEAFF.

CDR3: CASPAGPPYNEQFF. Here the CDR3 DNA reads TGTGCCAGCCCTGCGGGGCCTCCTTACAATGAGCAGTTCTTC. This sequence joins TRBV2 and TRBJ2-1, with D possibly being TRBD2 (6 bases). V was clipped by 8 bases and J by 4 bases, with 15 bases between them. The CDR3 has 14 amino acids. CDR1 SNHLY and CDR2 FYNNEI come from the germline V gene.

The CDR3 loop is CASSLPTGEKLFF. The CDR3 DNA reads TGTGCCAGCAGCTTACCAACTGGTGAAAAACTGTTTTTT. The chain is built from TRBV7-8 and TRBJ1-4; D is unresolved. Germline V gives CDR1 SGHVS, CDR2 FQNEAQ. CDR3 length: 13 amino acids. V shed 2 bases and J shed 7 bases, with 8 bases lying between them.

CDR3 bases: TGTGCCAGCTCAAAGCCGGGACAGGGCGGCCAGCCCCAGCATTTT. As protein: CASSKPGQGGQPQHF. The chain is built from TRBV18 and TRBJ1-5, with 9 positions matching TRBD1. Germline values: CDR1 KGHSH, CDR2 LQKENI. This CDR3 comprises 15 residues. Trimming cost V 5 bases and J 7 bases; bases outside gene matches: 9.